The rows below give T cell receptor beta chains drawn from one sample of a study of regulatory T cells in long-lasting Graves disease. TCRdb reanalysed the multiplex PCR reads using MiXCR and keeps one entry per CDR3 protein. This sample has 300,000 to 350,000 distinct CDR3 sequences, with about 20% found just once. The sequencing here drew on peripheral blood mononuclear cells (PBMCs), taken when the disease was refractory, from a patient treated with antithyroid drugs. The receptors stem from a female donor with Graves disease. Both conserved end residues are part of each CDR3. The D gene is left open where the match is weak. The listing skips clone size in some rows; elsewhere it reads once, few, many or a size class.

>.|TRBJ2-2|many|TRBV5-1
CASSLEGTGELFF
TGTGCCAGCAGCTTAGAAGGAACCGGGGAGCTGTTTTTT
>.|TRBJ2-7|many|TRBV6-2/TRBV6-3
CASRRHEQYF
TGTGCCTCGCGTCGGCACGAGCAGTACTTC
>.|TRBJ1-2|many|TRBV10-3
CAISESGASHYGYTF
TGTGCCATCAGTGAGTCGGGGGCGAGCCACTATGGCTACACCTTC
>.|TRBJ1-2|many|TRBV24-1
CATSAANYGYTF
TGTGCCACCAGTGCAGCTAACTATGGCTACACCTTC
>TRBD1|TRBJ1-6|many|TRBV28
CASSPPGQGYSPLHF
TGTGCCAGCAGCCCTCCGGGACAGGGGTATTCACCCCTCCACTTT
>.|TRBJ2-3|.|TRBV6-2/TRBV6-3
CASSYRYPNQGDQDTQYF
TGTGCCAGCAGTTACCGGTATCCTAATCAGGGAGATCAGGATACGCAGTATTTT
>.|TRBJ1-5|.|TRBV3-1
CASSQDGGSRQPQHF
TGTGCCAGCAGCCAAGATGGGGGGTCCCGTCAGCCCCAGCATTTT
>.|TRBJ1-2|many|TRBV18
CASSRAGGYTF
TGTGCCAGCTCACGAGCAGGTGGCTACACCTTC
>.|TRBJ2-7|few|TRBV5-1
CASSFTGEQYF
TGCGCCAGCAGCTTTACCGGAGAGCAGTACTTC
>.|TRBJ2-1|.|TRBV27
CASSFGRSGEQFF
TGTGCCAGCAGTTTTGGGCGATCTGGTGAGCAGTTCTTC
>TRBD1|TRBJ1-4|many|TRBV27
CASSLRQGDEKLFF
TGTGCCAGCAGTTTAAGACAGGGGGATGAAAAACTGTTTTTT
>.|TRBJ1-5|many|TRBV11-1
CASSPGQLGQPQHF
TGTGCCAGCAGCCCCGGACAGCTCGGACAGCCCCAGCATTTT
>.|TRBJ2-2|few|TRBV27
CASGLWDAGELFF
TGTGCCAGCGGGCTTTGGGACGCCGGGGAGCTGTTTTTT
>.|TRBJ1-1|many|TRBV2
CASRGDLNTEAFF
TGTGCCAGCCGCGGGGATCTTAACACTGAAGCTTTCTTT
>TRBD1|TRBJ2-5|many|TRBV10-3
CAISGTGGAQTQYF
TGTGCCATCAGCGGGACAGGGGGCGCACAGACCCAGTACTTC
>.|TRBJ1-1|.|TRBV20-1
CNANKQGSTEAFF
TGCAATGCTAATAAACAGGGTTCCACTGAAGCTTTCTTT
>TRBD1|TRBJ1-5|few|TRBV5-5
CASSLKVRDRESGCCSNQPQHF
TGTGCCAGCAGCTTAAAAGTCCGGGACAGGGAATCAGGTTGTTGTAGCAATCAGCCCCAGCATTTT
>.|TRBJ1-2|many|TRBV6-1
CASKRGGHRANYGYTF
TGTGCCAGCAAGCGCGGTGGGCATCGAGCTAACTATGGCTACACCTTC
>.|TRBJ1-6|.|TRBV7-2
CASSLRASSSYNSPLHF
TGTGCCAGCAGCTTAAGGGCATCGAGCTCCTATAATTCACCCCTCCACTTT
>.|TRBJ2-7|many|TRBV12-3/TRBV12-4
CASSPLEGEQYF
TGTGCCAGCAGTCCTCTCGAGGGAGAGCAGTACTTC
>.|TRBJ2-7|many|TRBV6-2/TRBV6-3
CASSTSMAYEQYF
TGTGCCAGCAGCACTAGCATGGCCTACGAGCAGTACTTC
>.|TRBJ2-7|many|TRBV6-5
CASSYGRGYEQYF
TGTGCCAGCAGTTACGGCCGCGGCTACGAGCAGTACTTC
>.|TRBJ1-4|many|TRBV20-1
CSAHRVRNEKLFF
TGCAGTGCGCACAGGGTGAGGAATGAAAAACTGTTTTTT
>TRBD1|TRBJ1-4|few|TRBV28
CASSLPGGFYEKLFF
TGTGCCAGCAGTCTCCCAGGGGGCTTCTATGAAAAACTGTTTTTT
>.|TRBJ1-5|few|TRBV19
CASSIRHPGLSNQPQHF
TGTGCCAGTAGTATACGGCACCCGGGCCTAAGCAATCAGCCCCAGCATTTT
>.|TRBJ2-1|once|TRBV12-3/TRBV12-4
CASSLRGSGSSHLFF
TGTGCCAGCAGCCTCCGGGGGTCTGGGTCCTCTCACTTGTTCTTC
>TRBD1|TRBJ1-2|many|TRBV19
CASRTPGGLVYGYTF
TGTGCCAGTAGGACCCCAGGGGGTTTAGTCTATGGCTACACCTTC
>TRBD2|TRBJ2-7|many|TRBV7-2
CASSLASGNYYEQYF
TGTGCCAGCAGCTTGGCGAGCGGGAACTACTACGAGCAGTACTTC
>.|TRBJ1-1|.|TRBV11-3
CASSLAAGRTEAFF
TGTGCCAGCAGCTTAGCCGCGGGAAGGACTGAAGCTTTCTTT
>.|TRBJ2-5|many|TRBV12-5
CASGPGHVGETQYF
TGTGCTAGTGGCCCCGGACATGTTGGAGAGACCCAGTACTTC
>TRBD1|TRBJ1-6|.|TRBV5-8
CASQQGTGVSPLHF
TGTGCCAGTCAGCAGGGGACAGGGGTTTCACCCCTCCACTTT
>.|TRBJ2-2|.|TRBV4-3
CASSPWTQGGELFF
TGCGCCAGCAGCCCTTGGACCCAAGGGGGGGAGCTGTTTTTT
>TRBD1|TRBJ1-1|many|TRBV18
CASSPGQANTEAFF
TGTGCCAGCTCACCCGGACAGGCGAACACTGAAGCTTTCTTT
>TRBD1|TRBJ2-7|many|TRBV2
CASSVGQGPYEQYF
TGTGCCAGCAGCGTGGGACAGGGGCCCTACGAGCAGTACTTC
>.|TRBJ2-2|.|TRBV28
CASTPFGANTGELFF
TGTGCCAGCACCCCGTTTGGAGCCAACACCGGGGAGCTGTTTTTT
>.|TRBJ1-5|many|TRBV20-1
CSASQASNQPQHF
TGCAGTGCTTCTCAGGCTAGCAATCAGCCCCAGCATTTT
>.|TRBJ2-2|.|TRBV7-2
CASSLGTGLVRELFF
TGTGCCAGCAGCTTAGGGACGGGTCTAGTTAGGGAGCTGTTTTTT
>TRBD1|TRBJ1-1|many|TRBV2
CASTQGTGVEAFF
TGTGCCAGCACCCAAGGGACAGGGGTTGAAGCTTTCTTT
>.|TRBJ2-3|.|TRBV5-1
CASSIGVNTDTQYF
TGCGCCAGCAGCATAGGGGTAAACACAGATACGCAGTATTTT
>.|TRBJ1-3|few|TRBV28
CASSVPSGNTIYF
TGTGCCAGCAGTGTTCCCTCTGGAAACACCATATATTTT
>TRBD2|TRBJ2-7|.|TRBV6-2/TRBV6-3
CASSSQGLAGDEQYF
TGTGCCAGCAGTTCCCAAGGACTAGCGGGTGACGAGCAGTACTTC
>.|TRBJ1-1|.|TRBV6-2/TRBV6-3
CASSEVGRGSAFF
TGTGCCAGCAGTGAGGTCGGGAGAGGCTCAGCTTTCTTT
>.|TRBJ2-7|many|TRBV10-3
CAIMGGHEQYF
TGTGCCATCATGGGGGGTCACGAGCAGTACTTC
>.|TRBJ1-1|many|TRBV18
CASSPQGYNTEAFF
TGTGCCAGCTCACCTCAGGGGTATAACACTGAAGCTTTCTTT
>.|TRBJ2-3|few|TRBV3-1
CASSQRGTDTQYF
TGTGCCAGCAGCCAAAGAGGCACAGATACGCAGTATTTT
>.|TRBJ1-1|many|TRBV29-1
CSATENTEAFF
TGCAGCGCCACGGAGAACACTGAAGCTTTCTTT
>TRBD1|TRBJ1-6|many|TRBV3-1
CASSPGGQKNSPLHF
TGTGCCAGCAGCCCGGGGGGACAGAAAAATTCACCCCTCCACTTT
>TRBD1|TRBJ2-7|many|TRBV30
CAWSLGDRSLEQYF
TGTGCCTGGAGTTTAGGGGACAGGAGCCTCGAGCAGTACTTC